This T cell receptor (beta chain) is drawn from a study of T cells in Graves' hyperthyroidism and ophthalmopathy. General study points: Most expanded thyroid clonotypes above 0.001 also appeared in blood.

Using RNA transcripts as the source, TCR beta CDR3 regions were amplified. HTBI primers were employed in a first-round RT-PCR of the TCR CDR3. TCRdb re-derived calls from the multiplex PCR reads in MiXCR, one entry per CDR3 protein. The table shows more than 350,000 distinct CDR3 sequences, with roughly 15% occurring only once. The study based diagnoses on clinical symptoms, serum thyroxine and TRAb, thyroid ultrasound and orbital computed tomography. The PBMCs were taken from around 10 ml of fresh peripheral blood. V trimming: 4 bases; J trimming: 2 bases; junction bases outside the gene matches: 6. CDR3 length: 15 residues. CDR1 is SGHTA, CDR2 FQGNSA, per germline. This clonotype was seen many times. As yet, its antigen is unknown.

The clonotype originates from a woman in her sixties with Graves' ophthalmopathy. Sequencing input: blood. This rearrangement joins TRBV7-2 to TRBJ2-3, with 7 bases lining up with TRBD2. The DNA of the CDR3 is TGTGCCAGCAGCTCGGGGGGAGGGGACACAGATACGCAGTATTTT. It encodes CASSSGGGDTDTQYF.